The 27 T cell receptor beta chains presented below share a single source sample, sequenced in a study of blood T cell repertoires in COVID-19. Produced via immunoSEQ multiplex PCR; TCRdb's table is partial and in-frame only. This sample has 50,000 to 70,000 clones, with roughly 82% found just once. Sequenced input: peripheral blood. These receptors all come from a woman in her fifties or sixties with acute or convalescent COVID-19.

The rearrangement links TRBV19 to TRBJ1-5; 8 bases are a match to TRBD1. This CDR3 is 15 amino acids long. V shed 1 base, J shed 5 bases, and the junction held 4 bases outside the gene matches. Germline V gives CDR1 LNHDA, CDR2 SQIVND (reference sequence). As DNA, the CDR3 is TGTGCCAGTAGTATAGGACAGGGGTATTATCAGCCCCAGCATTTT. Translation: CASSIGQGYYQPQHF.

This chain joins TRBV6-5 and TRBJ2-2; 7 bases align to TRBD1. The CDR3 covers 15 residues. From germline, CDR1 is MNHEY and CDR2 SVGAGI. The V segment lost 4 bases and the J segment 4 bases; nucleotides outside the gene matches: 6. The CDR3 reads CASSLRGHGTGELFF. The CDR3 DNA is TGTGCCAGCAGTTTAAGGGGGCATGGCACCGGGGAGCTGTTTTTT.

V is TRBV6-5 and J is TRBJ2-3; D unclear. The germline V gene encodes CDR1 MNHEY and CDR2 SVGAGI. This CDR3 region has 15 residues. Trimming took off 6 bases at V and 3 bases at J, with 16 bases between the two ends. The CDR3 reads CASSFLGLWTDTQYF. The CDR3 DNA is TGTGCCAGCAGCTTCCTCGGGTTATGGACAGATACGCAGTATTTT.

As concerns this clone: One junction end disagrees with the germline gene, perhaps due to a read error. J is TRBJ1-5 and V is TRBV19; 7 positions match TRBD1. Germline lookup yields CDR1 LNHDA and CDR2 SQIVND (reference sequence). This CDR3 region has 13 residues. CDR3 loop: CASTIQGNQPQHF. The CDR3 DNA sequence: TGTGCCAGTACTATACAGGGGAATCAGCCCCAGCATTTT.

The CDR3 DNA is TGCGCCAGCAGCCCGGGACAGTCCTATAATTCACCCCTCCACTTT. Protein product: CASSPGQSYNSPLHF. The V gene is TRBV5-1, the J gene TRBJ1-6; 7 nucleotides agree with TRBD1. The germline CDR1 and CDR2 sequences are SGHRS and YFSETQ. After removal of 4 bases from V and 1 base from J, the junction contained 2 bases not matched to a gene. This CDR3 contains 15 residues.

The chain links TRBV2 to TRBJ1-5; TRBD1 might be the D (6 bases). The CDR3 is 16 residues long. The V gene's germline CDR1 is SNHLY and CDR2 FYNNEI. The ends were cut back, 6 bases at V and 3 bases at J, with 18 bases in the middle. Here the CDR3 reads CASSGSGAGVNQPQHF. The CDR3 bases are TGTGCCAGCAGCGGCAGTGGTGCAGGGGTCAATCAGCCCCAGCATTTT. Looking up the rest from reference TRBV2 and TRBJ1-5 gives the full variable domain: EPEVTQTPSHQVTQMGQEVILRCVPISNHLYFYWYRQILGQKVEFLVSFYNNEISEKSEIFDDQFSVERPDGSNFTLKIRSTKLEDSAMYFCASSGSGAGVNQPQHFGDGTRLSIL.

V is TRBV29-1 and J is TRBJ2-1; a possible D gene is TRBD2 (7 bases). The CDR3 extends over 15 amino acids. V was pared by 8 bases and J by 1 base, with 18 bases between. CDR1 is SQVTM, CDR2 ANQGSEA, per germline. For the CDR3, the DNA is TGCAGCTCTCCCCCTGCGGGGGCTTCCTACAATGAGCAGTTCTTC. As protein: CSSPPAGASYNEQFF.

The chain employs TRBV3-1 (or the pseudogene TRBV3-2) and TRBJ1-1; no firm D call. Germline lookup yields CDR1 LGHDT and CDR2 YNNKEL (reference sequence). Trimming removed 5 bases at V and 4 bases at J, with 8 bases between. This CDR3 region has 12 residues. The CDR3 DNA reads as TGTGCCAGCAGCGAAATCGGCACTGAAGCTTTCTTT. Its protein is CASSEIGTEAFF.

CDR3 region: CASSQEQGVGYGYTF. The CDR3 DNA reads as TGCGCCAGCAGCCAAGAACAAGGGGTTGGGTATGGCTACACCTTC. This rearrangement joins TRBV4-1 to TRBJ1-2, with D possibly being TRBD1 (5 bases). The CDR3 length is 15 residues. The V end lost 0 bases, the J end lost 5 bases, and 13 bases lay between the germline ends. CDR1 and CDR2 (germline): MGHRA, YSYEKL.

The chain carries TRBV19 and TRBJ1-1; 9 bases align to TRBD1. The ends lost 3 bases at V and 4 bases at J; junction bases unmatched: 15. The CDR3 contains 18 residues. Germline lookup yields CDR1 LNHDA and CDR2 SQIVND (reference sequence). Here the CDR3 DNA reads TGTGCCAGTAGTATTTTATCACAGGGGGCAAGAGGAAGCACTGAAGCTTTCTTT. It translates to CASSILSQGARGSTEAFF.

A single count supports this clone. The CDR3, as DNA: TGTGCCAGCAGCCAGACTAGCGGGGGGGCCTACGAGCAGTACTTC. Protein: CASSQTSGGAYEQYF. The V and J genes are TRBV4-2 and TRBJ2-7; 14 bases align to TRBD2. The CDR3 is 15 amino acids. Trimming at V came to 3 bases and at J to 2 bases, leaving 0 bases not matched to a gene. CDR1 is LGHNA and CDR2 is YNFKEQ in the germline V gene.

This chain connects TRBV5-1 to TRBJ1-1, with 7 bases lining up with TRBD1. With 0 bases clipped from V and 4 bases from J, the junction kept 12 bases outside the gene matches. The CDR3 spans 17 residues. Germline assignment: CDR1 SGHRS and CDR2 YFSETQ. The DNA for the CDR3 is TGCGCCAGCAGCTTGGGGGGGCTGACAGGGAGGATCACTGAAGCTTTCTTT. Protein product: CASSLGGLTGRITEAFF.

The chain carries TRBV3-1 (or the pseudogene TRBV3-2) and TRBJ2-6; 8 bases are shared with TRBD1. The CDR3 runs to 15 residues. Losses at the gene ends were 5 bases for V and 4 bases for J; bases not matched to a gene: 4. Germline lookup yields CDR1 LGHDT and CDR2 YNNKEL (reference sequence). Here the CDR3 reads CASSTRGPGANVLTF. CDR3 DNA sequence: TGTGCCAGCAGCACCAGGGGGCCAGGGGCCAACGTCCTGACTTTC.

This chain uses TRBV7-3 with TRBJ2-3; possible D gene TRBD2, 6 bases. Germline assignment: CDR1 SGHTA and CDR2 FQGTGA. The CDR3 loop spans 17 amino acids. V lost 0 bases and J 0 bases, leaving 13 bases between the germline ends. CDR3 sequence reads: CASSLTGGDASTDTQYF. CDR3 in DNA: TGTGCCAGCAGCTTAACGGGGGGAGACGCTAGCACAGATACGCAGTATTTT.

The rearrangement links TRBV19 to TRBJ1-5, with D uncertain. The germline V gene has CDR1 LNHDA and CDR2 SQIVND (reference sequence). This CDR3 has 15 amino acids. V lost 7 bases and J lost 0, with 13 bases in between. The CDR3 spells CASIDTFYSNQPQHF. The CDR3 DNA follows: TGTGCCAGTATCGACACTTTTTATAGCAATCAGCCCCAGCATTTT. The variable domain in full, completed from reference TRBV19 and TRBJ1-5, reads DGGITQSPKYLFRKEGQNVTLSCEQNLNHDAMYWYRQDPGQGLRLIYYSQIVNDFQKGDIAEGYSVSREKKESFPLTVTSAQKNPTAFYLCASIDTFYSNQPQHFGDGTRLSIL.

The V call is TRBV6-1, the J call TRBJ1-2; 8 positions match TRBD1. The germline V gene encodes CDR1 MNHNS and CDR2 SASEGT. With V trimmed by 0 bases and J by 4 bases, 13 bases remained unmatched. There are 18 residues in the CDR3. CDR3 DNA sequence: TGTGCCAGCAGTGAAGCGGGGGTGAGGGACAGGCGTCGCTATGGCTACACCTTC. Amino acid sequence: CASSEAGVRDRRRYGYTF.

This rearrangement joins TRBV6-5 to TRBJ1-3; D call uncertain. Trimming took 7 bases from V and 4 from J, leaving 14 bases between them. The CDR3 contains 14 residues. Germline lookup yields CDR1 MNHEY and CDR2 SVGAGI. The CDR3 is CASKVRGWGNTIYF. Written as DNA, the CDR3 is TGTGCCAGCAAGGTTCGCGGTTGGGGAAACACCATATATTTT.

The CDR3 sequence: CASSPGSTGNTIYF. The CDR3 nucleotides read TGTGCCAGCAGCCCAGGGTCCACTGGAAACACCATATATTTT. This chain joins TRBV11-2 and TRBJ1-3; perhaps TRBD1 as D (5 bases). In germline, CDR1 is SGHAT, CDR2 FQNNGV. There are 14 residues in the CDR3. With 5 bases removed from V and 2 bases from J, the gap between germline ends came to 10 bases.

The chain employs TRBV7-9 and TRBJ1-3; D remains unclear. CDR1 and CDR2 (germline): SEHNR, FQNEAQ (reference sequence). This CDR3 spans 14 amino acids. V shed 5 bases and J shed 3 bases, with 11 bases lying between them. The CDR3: CASSEGGLGNTIYF. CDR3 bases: TGTGCCAGCAGCGAAGGTGGACTTGGAAACACCATATATTTT.

The DNA for the CDR3 is TGTGCCATCAGTCCAATACCCGGACAGGGCGTACAAGAGACCCAGTACTTC. It specifies CAISPIPGQGVQETQYF. The J gene is TRBJ2-5, the V gene TRBV10-3, with 8 bases lining up with TRBD1. Germline values: CDR1 ENHRY, CDR2 SYGVKD. The CDR3 extends over 17 amino acids. V lost 5 bases to trimming and J lost 2 bases; unmatched junction nucleotides: 13.

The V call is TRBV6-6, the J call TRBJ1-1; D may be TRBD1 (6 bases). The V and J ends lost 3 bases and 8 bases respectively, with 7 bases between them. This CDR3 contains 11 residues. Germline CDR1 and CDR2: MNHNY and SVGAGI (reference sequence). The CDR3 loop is CASSYTGEAFF. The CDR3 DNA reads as TGTGCCAGCAGTTATACAGGGGAAGCTTTCTTT.

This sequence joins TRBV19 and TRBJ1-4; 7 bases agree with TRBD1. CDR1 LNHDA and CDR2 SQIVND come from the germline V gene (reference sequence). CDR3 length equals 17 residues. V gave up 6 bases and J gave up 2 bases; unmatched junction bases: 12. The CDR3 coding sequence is TGTGCCAGTAGCACGCTCCCCCCACAGGGGACTAATGAAAAACTGTTTTTT. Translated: CASSTLPPQGTNEKLFF.

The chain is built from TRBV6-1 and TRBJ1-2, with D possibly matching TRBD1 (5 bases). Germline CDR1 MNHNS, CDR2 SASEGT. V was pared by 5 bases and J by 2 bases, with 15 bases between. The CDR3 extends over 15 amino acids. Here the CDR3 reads CASSPSGERNYGYTF. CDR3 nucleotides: TGTGCCAGCAGTCCCTCGGGGGAAAGAAACTATGGCTACACCTTC.

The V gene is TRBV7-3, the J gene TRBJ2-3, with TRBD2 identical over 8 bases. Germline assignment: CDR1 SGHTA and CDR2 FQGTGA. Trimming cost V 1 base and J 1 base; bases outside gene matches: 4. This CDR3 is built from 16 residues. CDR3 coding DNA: TGTGCCAGCAGCTTAATAGGTAGCGGGGGCACAGATACGCAGTATTTT. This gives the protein CASSLIGSGGTDTQYF. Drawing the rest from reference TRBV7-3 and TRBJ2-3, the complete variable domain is GAGVSQTPSNKVTEKGKYVELRCDPISGHTALYWYRQSLGQGPEFLIYFQGTGAADDSGLPNDRFFAVRPEGSVSTLKIQRTERGDSAVYLCASSLIGSGGTDTQYFGPGTRLTVL.

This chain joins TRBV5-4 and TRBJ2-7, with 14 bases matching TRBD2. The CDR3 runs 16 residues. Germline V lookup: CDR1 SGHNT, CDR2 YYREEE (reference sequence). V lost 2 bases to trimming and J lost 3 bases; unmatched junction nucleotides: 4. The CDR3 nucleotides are TGTGCCAGCAGCTTTTTCGGACTAGCGGGGGGCTACGAGCAGTACTTC. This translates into CASSFFGLAGGYEQYF.

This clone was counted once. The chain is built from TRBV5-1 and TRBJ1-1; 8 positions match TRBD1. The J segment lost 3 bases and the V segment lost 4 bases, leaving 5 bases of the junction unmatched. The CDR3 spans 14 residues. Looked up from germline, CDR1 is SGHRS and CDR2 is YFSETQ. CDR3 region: CASSGGTGYTEAFF. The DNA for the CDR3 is TGCGCCAGCAGCGGCGGGACAGGCTACACTGAAGCTTTCTTT. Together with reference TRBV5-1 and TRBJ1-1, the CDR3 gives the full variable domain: KAGVTQTPRYLIKTRGQQVTLSCSPISGHRSVSWYQQTPGQGLQFLFEYFSETQRNKGNFPGRFSGRQFSNSRSEMNVSTLELGDSALYLCASSGGTGYTEAFFGQGTRLTVV.

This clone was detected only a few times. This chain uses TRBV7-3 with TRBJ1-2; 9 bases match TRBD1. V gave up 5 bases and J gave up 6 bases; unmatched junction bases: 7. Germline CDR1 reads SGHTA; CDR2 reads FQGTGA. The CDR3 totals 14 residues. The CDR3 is CASSSTGGVDGYTF. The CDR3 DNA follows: TGTGCCAGCAGCAGCACAGGGGGCGTAGATGGCTACACCTTC.